There are a few counts of the clone carrying this T cell receptor beta chain. What it binds is unknown. Reverse transcribing all isolated RNA meant expressed TCRB transcripts were sequenced. TCRdb keeps only in-frame clones here, not all; method: immunoSEQ multiplex PCR. The table includes 200,000 to 250,000 clones, 25% to 30% detected once. V lost 0 bases and J lost 5; bases outside the gene matches: 6. CDR3 length equals 15 residues. Germline CDR1 ENHRY, CDR2 SYGVKD. The source of the sample is a study of beta chain features in type 1 diabetes. Study at large: Similarity in age, gender and cell yields was seen between patients and healthy donors.

Whole-study results and caveats: A possible short-template PCR bias applies equally to patients and controls. Reduced insertions and increased deletions marked VDJ junctions in type 1 diabetes patients.

The V and J genes are TRBV10-3 and TRBJ2-5; 7 bases match TRBD1. The sequence came from a man aged 25 to 45 in good health. The specimen was central memory CD4+ T cells from blood. The CDR3 coding sequence is TGTGCCATCAGTGAGTCGAAGGGACAGAGGGAGACCCAGTACTTC. As protein: CAISESKGQRETQYF.